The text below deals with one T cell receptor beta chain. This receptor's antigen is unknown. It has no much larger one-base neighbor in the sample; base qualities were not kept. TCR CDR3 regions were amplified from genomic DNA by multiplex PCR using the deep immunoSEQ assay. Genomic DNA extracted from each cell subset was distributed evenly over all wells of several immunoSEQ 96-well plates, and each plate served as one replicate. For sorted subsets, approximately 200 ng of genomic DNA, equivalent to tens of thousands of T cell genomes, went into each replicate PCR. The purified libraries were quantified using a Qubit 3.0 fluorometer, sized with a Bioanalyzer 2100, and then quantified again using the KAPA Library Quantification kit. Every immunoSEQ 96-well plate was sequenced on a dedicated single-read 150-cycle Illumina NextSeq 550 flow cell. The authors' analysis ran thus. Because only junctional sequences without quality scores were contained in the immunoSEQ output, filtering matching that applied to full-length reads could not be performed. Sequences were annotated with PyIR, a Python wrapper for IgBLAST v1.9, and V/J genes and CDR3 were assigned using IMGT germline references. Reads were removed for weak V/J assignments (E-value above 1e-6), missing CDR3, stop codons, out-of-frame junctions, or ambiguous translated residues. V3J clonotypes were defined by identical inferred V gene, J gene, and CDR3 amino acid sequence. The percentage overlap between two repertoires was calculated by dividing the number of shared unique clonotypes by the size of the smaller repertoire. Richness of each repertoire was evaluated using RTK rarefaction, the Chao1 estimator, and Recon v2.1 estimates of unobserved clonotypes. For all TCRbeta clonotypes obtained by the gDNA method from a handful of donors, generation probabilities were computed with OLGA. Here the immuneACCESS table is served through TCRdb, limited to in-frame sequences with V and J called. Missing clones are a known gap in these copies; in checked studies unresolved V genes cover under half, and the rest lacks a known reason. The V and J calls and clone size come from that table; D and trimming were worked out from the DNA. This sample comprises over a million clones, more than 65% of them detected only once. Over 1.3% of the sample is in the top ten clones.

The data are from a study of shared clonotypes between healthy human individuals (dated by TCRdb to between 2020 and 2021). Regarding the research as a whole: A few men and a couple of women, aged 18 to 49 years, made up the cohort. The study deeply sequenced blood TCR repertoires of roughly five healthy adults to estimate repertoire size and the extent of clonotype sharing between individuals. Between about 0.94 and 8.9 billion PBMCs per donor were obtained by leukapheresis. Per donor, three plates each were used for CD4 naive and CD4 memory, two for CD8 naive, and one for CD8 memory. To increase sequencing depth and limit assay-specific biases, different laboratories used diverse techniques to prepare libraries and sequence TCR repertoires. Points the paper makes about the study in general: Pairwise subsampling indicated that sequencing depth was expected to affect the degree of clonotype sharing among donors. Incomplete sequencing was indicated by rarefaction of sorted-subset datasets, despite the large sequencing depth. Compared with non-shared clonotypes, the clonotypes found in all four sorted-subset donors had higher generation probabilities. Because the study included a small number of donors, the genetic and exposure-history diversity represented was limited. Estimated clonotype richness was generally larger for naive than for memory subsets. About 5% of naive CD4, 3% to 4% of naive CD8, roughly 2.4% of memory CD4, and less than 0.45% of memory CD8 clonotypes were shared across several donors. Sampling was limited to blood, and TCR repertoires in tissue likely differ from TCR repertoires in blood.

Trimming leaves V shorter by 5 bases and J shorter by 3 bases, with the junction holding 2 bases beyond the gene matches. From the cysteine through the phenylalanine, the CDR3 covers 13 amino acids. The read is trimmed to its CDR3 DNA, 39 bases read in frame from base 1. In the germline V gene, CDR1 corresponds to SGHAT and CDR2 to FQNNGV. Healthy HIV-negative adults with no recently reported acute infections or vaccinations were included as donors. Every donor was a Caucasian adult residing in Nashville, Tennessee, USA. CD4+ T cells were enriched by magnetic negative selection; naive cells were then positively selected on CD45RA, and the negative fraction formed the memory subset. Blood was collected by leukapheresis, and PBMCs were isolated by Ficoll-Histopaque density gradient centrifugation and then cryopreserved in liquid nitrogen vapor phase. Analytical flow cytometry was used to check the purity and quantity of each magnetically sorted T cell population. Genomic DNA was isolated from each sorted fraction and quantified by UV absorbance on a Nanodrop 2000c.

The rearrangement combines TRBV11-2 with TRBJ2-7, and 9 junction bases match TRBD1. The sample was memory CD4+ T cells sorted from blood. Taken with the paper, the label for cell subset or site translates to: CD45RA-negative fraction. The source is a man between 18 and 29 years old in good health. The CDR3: CASSRDRVYEQYF. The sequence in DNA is TGTGCCAGCAGCCGGGACAGGGTCTACGAGCAGTACTTC.